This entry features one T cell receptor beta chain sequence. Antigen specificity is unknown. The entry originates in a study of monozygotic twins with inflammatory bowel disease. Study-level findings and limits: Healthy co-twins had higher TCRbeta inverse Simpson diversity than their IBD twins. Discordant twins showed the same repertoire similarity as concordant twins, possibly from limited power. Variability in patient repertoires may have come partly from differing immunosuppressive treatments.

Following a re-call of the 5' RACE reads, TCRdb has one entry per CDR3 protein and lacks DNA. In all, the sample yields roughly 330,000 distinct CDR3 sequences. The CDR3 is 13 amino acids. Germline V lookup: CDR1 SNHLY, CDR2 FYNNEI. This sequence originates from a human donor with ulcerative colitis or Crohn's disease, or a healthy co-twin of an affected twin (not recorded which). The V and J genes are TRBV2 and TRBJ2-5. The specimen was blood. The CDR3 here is CASSGEYLETQYF. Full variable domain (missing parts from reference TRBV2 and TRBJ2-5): EPEVTQTPSHQVTQMGQEVILRCVPISNHLYFYWYRQILGQKVEFLVSFYNNEISEKSEIFDDQFSVERPDGSNFTLKIRSTKLEDSAMYFCASSGEYLETQYFGPGTRLLVL.